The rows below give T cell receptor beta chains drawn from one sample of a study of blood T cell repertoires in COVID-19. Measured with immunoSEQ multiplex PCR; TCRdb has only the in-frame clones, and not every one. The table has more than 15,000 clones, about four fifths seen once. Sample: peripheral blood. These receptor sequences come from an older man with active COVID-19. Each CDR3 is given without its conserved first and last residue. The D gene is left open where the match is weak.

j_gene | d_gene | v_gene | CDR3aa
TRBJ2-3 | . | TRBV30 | AWIAPGTDTQY
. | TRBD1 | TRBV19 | ASSMGGTGSYEQY
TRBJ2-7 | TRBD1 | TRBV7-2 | ASSLNGQGVGEQY
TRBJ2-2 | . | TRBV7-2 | ASSPDSPLAPGELF
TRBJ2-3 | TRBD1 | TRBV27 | ASQTPGQSTDTQY
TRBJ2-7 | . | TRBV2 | ASSEELAGLYEQY
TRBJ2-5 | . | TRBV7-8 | ASSLGSSRSETQY
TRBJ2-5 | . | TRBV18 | ASQGSGETQY
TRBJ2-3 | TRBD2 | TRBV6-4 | ASSPTSGGTDTQY
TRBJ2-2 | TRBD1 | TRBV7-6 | ASSSPGQGNTGELF
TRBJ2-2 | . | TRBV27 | ASSPVQGPGELF
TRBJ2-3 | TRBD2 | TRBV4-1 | ASSQGTSGRAQY
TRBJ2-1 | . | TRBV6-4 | ASSGLAGGNEQF
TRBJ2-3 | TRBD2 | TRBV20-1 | SAIDPRGGSTDTQY
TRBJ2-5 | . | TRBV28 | ASKSGHQETQY
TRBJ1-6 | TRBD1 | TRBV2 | ASSEVMGQGD
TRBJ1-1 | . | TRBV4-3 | ASSQDMSRGRGTEAF
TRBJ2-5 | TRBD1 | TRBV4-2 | ASSQDGTGGETQY
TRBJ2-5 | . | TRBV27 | ASSLSPPTGTRYLEGTQY
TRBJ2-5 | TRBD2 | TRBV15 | ATSTRVGLGDLQETQY
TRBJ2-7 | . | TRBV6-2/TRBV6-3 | ASSRTGSYEQY
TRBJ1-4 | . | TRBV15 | ATSRDRTGGEKLF
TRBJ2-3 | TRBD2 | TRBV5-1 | ASSPTSGSIPSTDTQY
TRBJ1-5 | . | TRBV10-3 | AISESGPNDQPQH
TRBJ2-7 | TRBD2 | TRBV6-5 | ATTLTSVNYEQY
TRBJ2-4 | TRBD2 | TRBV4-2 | ASSQDRTLSGNIQY
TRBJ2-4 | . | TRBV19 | ASSMEVIAKNIQY
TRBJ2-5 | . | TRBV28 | ASSLTGRETQY
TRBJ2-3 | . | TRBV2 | ASSGERTDTQY
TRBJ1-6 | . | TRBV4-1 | ASSQDIGVGSPLH
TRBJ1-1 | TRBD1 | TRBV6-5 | ASRERTGNTEAF
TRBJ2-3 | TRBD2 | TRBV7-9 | ASSTRWGLAGTDTQY
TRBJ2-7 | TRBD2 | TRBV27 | ASRGLAGRKDEQY
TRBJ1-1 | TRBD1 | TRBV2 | ASKQGAEAF
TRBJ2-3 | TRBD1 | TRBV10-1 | ASSEEGATDTQY
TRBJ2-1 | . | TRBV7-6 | ASSLGTTSFSEQF
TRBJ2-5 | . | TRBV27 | AGRTDCLLETQY
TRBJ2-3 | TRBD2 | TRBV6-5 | ASSYVAGLTDTQY
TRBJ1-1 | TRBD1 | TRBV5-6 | ASSLGGATLRTEAF
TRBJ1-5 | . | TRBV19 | ATSQARNQPQH
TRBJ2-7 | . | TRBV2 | ASSEYLAGEQY
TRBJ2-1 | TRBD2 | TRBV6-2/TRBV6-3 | ASSLRGLAGGGPYNEQF
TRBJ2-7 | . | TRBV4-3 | ASSPTENSYEQY